This TCR beta chain was retrieved from a study of breast tumors, draining lymph nodes, adjacent tissues. Breast cancer patients provided tissue from their axillary draining lymph nodes. This clonotype was detected many times. CDR1 is MNHNS and CDR2 is SASEGT in the germline V gene. The V end lost 7 bases, the J end lost 2 bases, and 9 bases lay between the germline ends. The CDR3 length is 14 residues. TCRdb redid the calling of the multiplex PCR reads with MiXCR, one entry per CDR3 protein. The sample gives nearly 200,000 distinct CDR3 sequences, 25% to 40% of which show up once; approximately 4.3% is in the top ten.

The receptor was derived from a female donor with breast cancer. Some clones in this sample may be carry-over from other donors' samples. The genes are TRBV6-1 and TRBJ2-6; D remains ambiguous. The sequencing input was axillary lymph node tissue. CDR3 DNA: TGTGCCAGCATGGGGTCCACTGGGGCCAACGTCCTGACTTTC. Encoded protein: CASMGSTGANVLTF.